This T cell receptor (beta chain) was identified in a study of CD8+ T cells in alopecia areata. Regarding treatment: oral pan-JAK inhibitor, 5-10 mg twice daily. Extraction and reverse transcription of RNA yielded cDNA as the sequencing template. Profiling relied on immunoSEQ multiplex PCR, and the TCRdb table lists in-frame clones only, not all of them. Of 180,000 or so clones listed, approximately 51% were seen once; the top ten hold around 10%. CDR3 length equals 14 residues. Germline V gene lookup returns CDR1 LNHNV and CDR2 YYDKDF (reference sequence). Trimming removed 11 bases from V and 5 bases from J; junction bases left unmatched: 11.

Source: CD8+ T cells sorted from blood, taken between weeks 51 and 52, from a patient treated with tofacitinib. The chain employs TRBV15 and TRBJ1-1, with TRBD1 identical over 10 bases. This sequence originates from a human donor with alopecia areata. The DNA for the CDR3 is TGTGCCGTGAAGACCGGGACAGGGGTAACTGAAGCTTTCTTT. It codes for CAVKTGTGVTEAFF.